The rows below give T cell receptor beta chains drawn from one sample of a study of OX40 agonist ivuxolimab in advanced cancers. The table came from immunoSEQ multiplex PCR; TCRdb's copy has only in-frame clones and leaves some out. The profile shows tens of thousands of clones, around 87% of them singletons. This material consisted of CD4+ or CD8+ T cells sorted from blood, taken in a trial of the OX40 agonist ivuxolimab. These receptors were collected from an adult with an advanced solid tumor such as melanoma, head and neck, liver or kidney cancer. CDR3s include the opening cysteine and the closing phenylalanine or tryptophan. The D gene is left open where the match is weak. Not every row has a clone size; where given, it reads once, few, many or a size class.

TRBD1	TRBJ2-2	TRBV6-5	.	TGTGCCAGCAGTCGGGGACAGACGAACACCGGGGAGCTGTTTTTT	CASSRGQTNTGELFF
.	TRBJ2-2	TRBV7-2	.	TGTGCCAGCAGCTTAAGTCAGGGGGAGCTGTTTTTT	CASSLSQGELFF
.	TRBJ1-2	TRBV18	.	TGTGCCAGCTCACCCAAGGCAGACAGTAACTATGGCTACACCTTC	CASSPKADSNYGYTF
TRBD1	TRBJ1-1	TRBV7-2	.	TGTGCCAGCAGCCAGAGAGGACAGGGAGGATTGACTGAAGCTTTCTTT	CASSQRGQGGLTEAFF
.	TRBJ2-7	TRBV6-5	.	TGTGCCAGCAGTTACTCGATTGGTCAGGGCTACGAGCAGTACTTC	CASSYSIGQGYEQYF
.	TRBJ2-2	TRBV7-7	.	TGTGCCAGCAGCCCGAGAGGGGAAAGTACCGGGGAGCTGTTTTTT	CASSPRGESTGELFF
TRBD1	TRBJ1-2	TRBV5-6	.	TGTGCCAGCAGCCTTCGGGGACAGGCCTCCGGCTACACCTTC	CASSLRGQASGYTF
TRBD2	TRBJ2-3	TRBV13	few	TGTGCCAGCAGCTTAGTTCCGGGACTAGCATCAGATACGCAGTATTTT	CASSLVPGLASDTQYF
TRBD1	TRBJ1-4	TRBV19	.	TGTGCCAGTAGTCCCTGGACAGGGGACGGTGAAAAACTGTTTTTT	CASSPWTGDGEKLFF
.	TRBJ1-2	TRBV15	.	TGTGCCACCAGCAGAGATCAGCTGACAGCCACTAACTATGGCTACACCTTC	CATSRDQLTATNYGYTF
TRBD1	TRBJ2-1	TRBV7-9	.	TGTGCCAGCAGCTCCGGACAGGGGGCGAATGAGCAGTTCTTC	CASSSGQGANEQFF
TRBD1	TRBJ2-1	TRBV7-8	once	TGTGCCAGCAGCTCGACAGGGGGCTCCTACAATGAGCAGTTCTTC	CASSSTGGSYNEQFF
TRBD2	TRBJ2-3	TRBV4-3	.	TGCGCCAGCAGCCAAGACGCTAGCGGCTTTAACACAGATACGCAGTATTTT	CASSQDASGFNTDTQYF
TRBD2	TRBJ2-5	TRBV7-2	.	TGTGCCGGCAGCTTGGCGGGGGGGCCGGAGACCCAGTACTTC	CAGSLAGGPETQYF
TRBD2	TRBJ2-5	TRBV5-6	.	TGTGCCAGCAGTCTAGGACTAGCGAGGCAAGAGACCCAGTACTTC	CASSLGLARQETQYF
.	TRBJ2-1	TRBV25-1	.	TGTGCCAGCAGTGCTAGGGTACCTGATTCAAGCTCCTACAATGAGCAGTTCTTC	CASSARVPDSSSYNEQFF
.	TRBJ1-3	TRBV5-8	few	TGTGCCAGCAGCTTAGAAGCGAGAAACACCATATATTTT	CASSLEARNTIYF
TRBD1	TRBJ2-3	TRBV7-9	once	TGTGCCAGCAGACCAGCCTGGGCGGACAGGGCTCACACAGATACGCAGTATTTT	CASRPAWADRAHTDTQYF
.	TRBJ1-2	TRBV18	.	TGTGCCAGCTCGCCAACGACAGAAAACTATGGCTACACCTTC	CASSPTTENYGYTF
.	TRBJ2-1	TRBV15	.	TGTGCCACCAGCAGAGATCATCAAGCCAATGAGCAGTTCTTC	CATSRDHQANEQFF